This record concerns one TCR beta chain sequence. Participants' own reports of clinical history determined their cohort assignment. These data belong to a study of blood T cell repertoires in COVID-19. Overall study context: Acute and convalescent COVID-19 samples came from the United States, Italy and Spain.

Germline-derived CDR1 and CDR2 are SNHLY and FYNNEI. The ends lost 3 bases at V and 4 bases at J; junction bases unmatched: 7. This CDR3 has 16 residues. Source study methods: Scientists estimated how many nucleated cells there were by amplifying reference gene primers. The repertoire was sequenced with immunoSEQ multiplex PCR; TCRdb's copy has only in-frame clones and lacks some. V, J and clone size were drawn from that table, and D and trimming were deduced from the DNA. The repertoire holds around 200,000 clones, with roughly 82% as singletons. Sequencing input: PBMCs or T cells enriched from blood (not recorded which). The receptor's source is a man aged 35-49 years with acute COVID-19. The chain carries TRBV2 and TRBJ2-3, with 10 bases lining up with TRBD1. The CDR3 bases are TGTGCCAGCAGTGACGGAAAGACAGGGGGCTCAGATACGCAGTATTTT. This sequence encodes CASSDGKTGGSDTQYF.